This entry lists 11 T cell receptor beta chains sequenced from one sample in a study of a mutant IDH1 vaccine in newly diagnosed glioma. No antigen has been identified for these receptors. Sample time point: week 23, last vaccination. One vaccine dose held 300 ug of mutant IDH1 20-mer peptide and came with topical imiquimod. Repertoires were generated with immunoSEQ multiplex PCR, while TCRdb's copy carries only in-frame clones and drops some. Altogether more than 35,000 clones are present, roughly 79% being singletons, with the ten largest covering around 5.1%. Sequencing used PBMCs, obtained from a glioma patient whose treatment included an IDH1 peptide vaccine. These receptor sequences come from a man aged 35-49 years with glioma.

This clone appeared a few times. V and J are TRBV30 and TRBJ2-3; possible D gene TRBD2, 6 bases. Per germline, CDR1 GTSNPN and CDR2 SVGIG (reference sequence). Between the trimmed V and J ends, which lost 1 base and 4 bases, there was a span of 9 bases. The CDR3 length is 13 residues. This CDR3 reads CAWSESGPDTQYF. The DNA of the CDR3 is TGTGCCTGGAGTGAAAGCGGGCCAGATACGCAGTATTTT.

The chain couples TRBV6-5 to TRBJ2-7; 7 bases agree with TRBD1. The trim removed 8 bases at V and 3 bases at J, leaving 13 bases unmatched. The CDR3 loop spans 15 amino acids. CDR1 and CDR2 (germline): MNHEY, SVGAGI. The CDR3 sequence: CASREPSGGRYEQYF. CDR3 coding DNA: TGTGCCAGCCGCGAACCTTCAGGGGGACGCTACGAGCAGTACTTC.

The V gene is TRBV5-4, the J gene TRBJ2-1; no firm D call. Deletions cut 4 bases from V and 10 bases from J, with 12 bases between. Germline CDR1 SGHNT, CDR2 YYREEE (reference sequence). The CDR3 totals 12 residues. The CDR3 bases are TGTGCCAGCAGCCCGAGAGTGGGGGAGCAGTTCTTC. Amino acids: CASSPRVGEQFF.

The chain joins TRBV7-3 to TRBJ2-5, with 11 positions matching TRBD1. The length of the CDR3 is 13 residues. V shed 5 bases and J 5 bases; nucleotides not matched to a gene: 1. Germline V gene sequence: CDR1 SGHTA, CDR2 FQGTGA. The CDR3 loop is CASSRTGGETQYF. The CDR3 coding sequence is TGTGCCAGCAGCCGGACAGGGGGCGAGACCCAGTACTTC.

The genes are TRBV5-6 and TRBJ1-2; D is ambiguous. V lost 0 bases, J lost 4 bases, and 13 bases lay in between. CDR1 is SGHDT, CDR2 YYEEEE, per germline. The CDR3 sequence is 15 residues long. CDR3 region: CASSLGEKSPYGYTF. In DNA, the CDR3 is TGTGCCAGCAGCTTGGGCGAAAAATCGCCCTATGGCTACACCTTC.

The V call is TRBV5-1, the J call TRBJ2-1; D might be TRBD2 (6 bases). The V gene lost 4 bases and the J gene lost 5 bases, with 19 bases spanning the gap. Looked up from germline, CDR1 is SGHRS and CDR2 is YFSETQ. This CDR3 has 16 amino acids. The CDR3 bases are TGCGCCAGCAGCCCGGGACTGCGACCCGGGGACAATGAGCAGTTCTTC. Translating gives CASSPGLRPGDNEQFF. Full variable domain (missing parts from reference TRBV5-1 and TRBJ2-1): KAGVTQTPRYLIKTRGQQVTLSCSPISGHRSVSWYQQTPGQGLQFLFEYFSETQRNKGNFPGRFSGRQFSNSRSEMNVSTLELGDSALYLCASSPGLRPGDNEQFFGPGTRLTVL.

The sample holds a few counts of this clone. This chain uses TRBV7-2 with TRBJ2-5; perhaps TRBD1 as D (5 bases). This CDR3 is built from 14 residues. CDR1 is SGHTA, CDR2 FQGNSA, per germline. V lost 4 bases and J lost 5, with 14 bases in between. The chain's CDR3 is CASSWGSLMETQYF. CDR3 sequence (DNA): TGTGCCAGCAGCTGGGGCTCCCTGATGGAGACCCAGTACTTC.

This chain joins TRBV4-2 and TRBJ1-6; the D gene is possibly TRBD1 (5 bases). This CDR3 region has 17 residues. The V end was cut by 2 bases, the J end by 0 bases, with 11 bases between. CDR1 and CDR2 (germline): LGHNA, YNFKEQ. The chain's CDR3 is CASSQREGSSYNSPLHF. In DNA form, the CDR3 reads TGTGCCAGCAGCCAAAGGGAGGGGAGCTCCTATAATTCACCCCTCCACTTT.

The V and J genes are TRBV2 and TRBJ1-1; D gene unclear. The germline V and J ends were trimmed by 4 bases and 6 bases, with 12 bases remaining between them. The CDR3 runs 13 residues. The V gene's germline CDR1 is SNHLY and CDR2 FYNNEI. CDR3 coding DNA: TGTGCCAGCAGTGCCGTTCGTACGGCTGAAGCTTTCTTT. Protein sequence: CASSAVRTAEAFF.

The chain carries TRBV27 and TRBJ2-7; 10 bases are a match to TRBD2. The CDR3 consists of 16 residues. The germline CDR1 and CDR2 sequences are MNHEY and SMNVEV (reference sequence). J lost 0 bases, V lost 5 bases, and 7 bases had no gene match. CDR3 residues: CASSTRTSGFSYEQYF. In DNA form, the CDR3 reads TGTGCCAGCAGTACCCGGACTAGCGGATTCTCCTACGAGCAGTACTTC.

V is TRBV6-4 and J is TRBJ2-3, with 8 nucleotides matching TRBD2. CDR1 and CDR2 from the germline V gene are MRHNA and SNTAGT. The CDR3 sequence is 14 residues long. The junction had 7 bases not matched to a gene; V was cut back by 5 bases and J by 6 bases. In nucleotides, the CDR3 is TGTGCCAGCAGTCGCGGGACTAGTGGCGATACGCAGTATTTT. It is translated as CASSRGTSGDTQYF.